Below, 10 T cell receptor beta chains from the same sample are listed, as sequenced in a study of cytomegalovirus exposure and HLA in healthy donors. Generated by immunoSEQ multiplex PCR, the TCRdb table keeps only in-frame clones and is missing some. The data contain around 200,000 clones, almost 90% of them singletons. Sequencing used PBMCs. All receptors come from a woman between 18 and 30 years old in good health and CMV-seronegative.

J is TRBJ2-3 and V is TRBV10-3; 7 bases fit TRBD2. The CDR3 has 14 residues. Germline CDR1 is ENHRY and CDR2 is SYGVKD. J was trimmed by 0 bases and V by 6 bases; bases with no gene match: 3. In DNA form, the CDR3 reads TGTGCCATCAGAGCTAGCGGTAGCACAGATACGCAGTATTTT. Protein: CAIRASGSTDTQYF.

V and J are TRBV4-1 and TRBJ2-3, with D hard to call. The CDR3 runs to 14 residues. Germline V gene sequence: CDR1 MGHRA, CDR2 YSYEKL. V dropped 0 bases and J dropped 2 bases, with 6 bases sitting between them. CDR3 protein: CASSQEAVTDTQYF. In DNA, the CDR3 is TGCGCCAGCAGCCAAGAGGCCGTCACAGATACGCAGTATTTT.

The V call is TRBV5-6, the J call TRBJ2-1, with D possibly matching TRBD2 (6 bases). Looked up from germline, CDR1 is SGHDT and CDR2 is YYEEEE. Trimming left V 0 bases short and J 4 bases short, with 14 bases between. This CDR3 region has 16 residues. CDR3: CASSLAVAATYNEQFF. DNA of the CDR3: TGTGCCAGCAGCTTGGCAGTAGCGGCTACTTACAATGAGCAGTTCTTC.

The rearrangement uses TRBV29-1 and TRBJ1-5, with a tentative D call TRBD1 (6 bases). CDR1 and CDR2 from the germline V gene are SQVTM and ANQGSEA. This CDR3 region has 13 residues. V was pared by 7 bases and J by 3 bases, with 13 bases between. In nucleotides, the CDR3 is TGCAGCGCCTTACAGGGCTTCAATCAGCCCCAGCATTTT. Translating gives CSALQGFNQPQHF. The full variable domain, in which reference TRBV29-1 and TRBJ1-5 provide the parts outside the CDR3, is SAVISQKPSRDICQRGTSLTIQCQVDSQVTMMFWYRQQPGQSLTLIATANQGSEATYESGFVIDKFPISRPNLTFSTLTVSNMSPEDSSIYLCSALQGFNQPQHFGDGTRLSIL.

This chain uses TRBV5-6 with TRBJ2-1, with 10 bases aligning to TRBD2. The CDR3 is 16 residues long. V lost 4 bases, J lost 2 bases, and 6 bases stayed unmatched. Germline V gene lookup returns CDR1 SGHDT and CDR2 YYEEEE. CDR3 DNA: TGTGCCAGCAGCCACGGACTAGCGGCACCCTACAATGAGCAGTTCTTC. Translating gives CASSHGLAAPYNEQFF. Combining the CDR3 with reference TRBV5-6 and TRBJ2-1 gives the whole variable domain DAGVTQSPTHLIKTRGQQVTLRCSPKSGHDTVSWYQQALGQGPQFIFQYYEEEERQRGNFPDRFSGHQFPNYSSELNVNALLLGDSALYLCASSHGLAAPYNEQFFGPGTRLTVL.

This chain uses TRBV7-8 with TRBJ2-1; 14 bases agree with TRBD2. V trimming: 2 bases; J trimming: 4 bases; junction bases outside the gene matches: 16. The germline CDR1 and CDR2 sequences are SGHVS and FQNEAQ. The CDR3 has 21 amino acids. CDR3 sequence: CASSLRGTSGSFRLVYNEQFF. DNA of the CDR3: TGTGCCAGCAGCTTACGGGGGACTAGCGGGAGCTTTCGCTTGGTTTACAATGAGCAGTTCTTC.

The chain employs TRBV27 and TRBJ2-6; 8 positions match TRBD2. J was trimmed by 0 bases and V by 5 bases; bases with no gene match: 9. This CDR3 is built from 18 residues. Per the germline V gene, CDR1 is MNHEY and CDR2 is SMNVEV (reference sequence). The CDR3 loop is CASSPKSSGLSGANVLTF. The CDR3 DNA follows: TGTGCCAGCAGTCCGAAATCTAGCGGGCTCTCTGGGGCCAACGTCCTGACTTTC. Filled out from reference TRBV27 and TRBJ2-6, the complete variable domain reads EAQVTQNPRYLITVTGKKLTVTCSQNMNHEYMSWYRQDPGLGLRQIYYSMNVEVTDKGDVPEGYKVSRKEKRNFPLILESPSPNQTSLYFCASSPKSSGLSGANVLTFGAGSRLTVL.

The gene calls are TRBV10-1 and TRBJ1-1; 7 bases agree with TRBD1. Germline V lookup: CDR1 WNHNN, CDR2 SYGVQD (reference sequence). Trimming at V came to 9 bases and at J to 0 bases, leaving 10 bases not matched to a gene. The CDR3 is 15 amino acids. Here the CDR3 DNA reads TGCGCCAGATCCCCCGGGACAGACCTGAACACTGAAGCTTTCTTT. It translates to CARSPGTDLNTEAFF.

This clone has only one observation. The chain couples TRBV27 to TRBJ2-1, with a weak D call TRBD2 (6 bases). Germline loops: CDR1 MNHEY, CDR2 SMNVEV (reference sequence). The CDR3 consists of 13 residues. V lost 4 bases, J lost 8 bases, and 12 bases lay in between. CDR3 loop: CASSYGASDEQFF. CDR3 bases: TGTGCCAGCAGTTACGGCGCTAGCGATGAGCAGTTCTTC.

The V and J genes are TRBV5-1 and TRBJ2-1; TRBD2 matches 12 bases. After removal of 2 bases from V and 8 bases from J, the junction contained 11 bases not matched to a gene. CDR3 length equals 17 residues. In germline, CDR1 is SGHRS, CDR2 YFSETQ. The CDR3 protein is CASSFSASGRALYEQFF. CDR3 nucleotides: TGCGCCAGCAGCTTCTCTGCTAGCGGGAGGGCCCTCTATGAGCAGTTCTTC.